This TCR beta chain was identified in a study of blood T cells in healthy people across ages. Comment on this clonotype: The target antigen is unknown.

The study's findings and limits: Any changes in expanded clonotypes were possibly confounded, as donor CMV status remained unknown. Naive T cell percentage showed a strong correlation with TCR beta diversity.

For the second PCR, which ran for roughly 6 to 12 cycles, a sample-barcoded 5' primer and a J-beta primer mix were used. A template-switch adaptor with 12 random nucleotides tagged each cDNA molecule. TCRdb used MiXCR to reprocess the 5' RACE reads, holding one entry per CDR3 protein. Here the sample spans 850,000 to 1,100,000 distinct CDR3 sequences, around two fifths being singletons. The germline V gene encodes CDR1 LNHNV and CDR2 YYDKDF (reference sequence). This CDR3 is 13 amino acids long. V was cut by 4 bases and J by 0 bases, with 7 bases left in between. The chain has TRBV15 and TRBJ2-7, with D unclear. The sequence was obtained from a man between 18 and 29 years old in good health. The specimen was blood. The CDR3 coding sequence is TGTGCCACCAGCAAGGCAGTCTCCTACGAGCAGTACTTC. This codes for CATSKAVSYEQYF.